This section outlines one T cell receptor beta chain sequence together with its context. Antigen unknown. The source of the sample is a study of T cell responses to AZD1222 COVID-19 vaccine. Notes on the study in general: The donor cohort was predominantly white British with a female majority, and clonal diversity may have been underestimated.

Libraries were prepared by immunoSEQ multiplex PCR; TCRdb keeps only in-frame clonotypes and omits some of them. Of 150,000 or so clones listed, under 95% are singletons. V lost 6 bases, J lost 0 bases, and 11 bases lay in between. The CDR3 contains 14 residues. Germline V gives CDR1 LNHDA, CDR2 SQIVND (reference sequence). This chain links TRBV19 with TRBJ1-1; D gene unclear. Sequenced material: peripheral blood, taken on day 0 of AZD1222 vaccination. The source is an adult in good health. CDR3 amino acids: CASSTYTVNTEAFF. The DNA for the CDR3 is TGTGCCAGTAGCACCTATACAGTGAACACTGAAGCTTTCTTT.